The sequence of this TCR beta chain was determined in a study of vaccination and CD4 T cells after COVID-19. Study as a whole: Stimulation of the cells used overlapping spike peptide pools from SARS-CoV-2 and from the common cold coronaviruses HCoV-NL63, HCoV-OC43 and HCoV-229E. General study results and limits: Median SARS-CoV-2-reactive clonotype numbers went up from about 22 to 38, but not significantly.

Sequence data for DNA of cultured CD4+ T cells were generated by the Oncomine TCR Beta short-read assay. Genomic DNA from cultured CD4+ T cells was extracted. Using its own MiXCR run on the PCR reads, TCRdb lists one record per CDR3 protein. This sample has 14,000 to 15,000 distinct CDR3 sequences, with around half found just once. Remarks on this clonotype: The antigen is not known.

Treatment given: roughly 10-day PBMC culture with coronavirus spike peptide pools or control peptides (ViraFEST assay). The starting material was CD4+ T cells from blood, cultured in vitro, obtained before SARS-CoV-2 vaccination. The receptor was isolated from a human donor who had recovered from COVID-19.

Here the CDR3 DNA reads TGTGCCATTCGATCTCGGGGCAGAGAGGAGACCCAGTACTTC. As protein: CAIRSRGREETQYF. The chain employs TRBV19 and TRBJ2-5, with D tentatively TRBD1 or TRBD2 (5 bases each). V was shortened by 10 bases and J by 5 bases, with 20 bases between the two germline ends. This CDR3 is built from 14 residues. Germline V gene lookup returns CDR1 LNHDA and CDR2 SQIVND (reference sequence).